This is a list of T cell receptor beta chains from one sample in a study of blood T cell repertoires in COVID-19. Method: immunoSEQ multiplex PCR; TCRdb's copy keeps in-frame clones and lacks some. The table lists about 59,000 clones, roughly 90% of them singletons, with about 15% in the top ten. The material sequenced was peripheral blood. The receptors were gathered from an elderly man with acute or convalescent COVID-19. The CDR3 runs from the conserved cysteine through the conserved F or W. D genes are given only for firm matches.

TRBV6-1	TRBD1	TRBJ1-4	CASRDRGAGEKLFF	TGTGCCAGCAGGGACAGGGGCGCCGGTGAAAAACTGTTTTTT
TRBV7-9	TRBD1	TRBJ1-6	CASSFSLRDRNNSPLHF	TGTGCCAGCAGCTTTTCCCTCCGGGACAGAAATAATTCACCCCTCCACTTT
TRBV7-9	TRBD2	TRBJ2-1	CASSLGLANEQFF	TGTGCCAGCAGCTTGGGACTAGCCAATGAGCAGTTCTTC
TRBV6-1	TRBD2	TRBJ2-5	CASSEATSRETQYF	TGTGCCAGCAGTGAAGCGACTAGCCGAGAGACCCAGTACTTC
TRBV29-1	TRBD1	TRBJ2-2	CSGGQGYGGELFF	TGCAGCGGGGGACAGGGTTACGGCGGGGAGCTGTTTTTT
TRBV5-1	NA	TRBJ1-4	CASSLGTHNEKLFF	TGCGCCAGCAGCTTGGGGACACATAATGAAAAACTGTTTTTT
TRBV7-9	TRBD2	TRBJ2-5	CASSPDRSGGGQETQYF	TGTGCCAGCAGCCCGGATCGGAGCGGGGGAGGGCAAGAGACCCAGTACTTC
TRBV18	NA	TRBJ2-1	CASSLQEAGSSYNEQFF	TGTGCCAGCTCACTGCAGGAGGCCGGGAGCTCCTACAATGAGCAGTTCTTC
TRBV5-1	NA	TRBJ1-5	CASSLGPGSNQPQHF	TGCGCCAGCAGCTTGGGTCCGGGAAGCAATCAGCCCCAGCATTTT
TRBV20-1	NA	TRBJ2-3	CSAQLSDTQYF	TGCAGTGCTCAACTATCAGATACGCAGTATTTT
TRBV6-5	NA	TRBJ2-5	CASSYWGGRTQETQYF	TGTGCCAGCAGTTACTGGGGGGGGCGAACTCAAGAGACCCAGTACTTC
TRBV25-1	TRBD1	TRBJ2-2	CASEGAGPTGELFF	TGTGCCAGCGAGGGGGCTGGACCCACCGGGGAGCTGTTTTTT
TRBV5-5	NA	TRBJ2-7	CASSLLGGSYEQYF	TGTGCCAGCAGCTTACTCGGGGGATCCTACGAGCAGTACTTC